The table lists the clone carrying this T cell receptor (beta chain) with many counts. The antigen is undetermined. The record originates from a study of T cell repertoires in cytomegalovirus infection. About the study: It was recently identified HLA-C-restricted and well-studied HLA-B-restricted CMV epitopes that the study used. TCR beta signatures that were public indicated CMV infection and matching HLA type.

Study-wide results and limits: Clonotypes of TCR beta that were HLA-C-restricted and CMV-specific dominated the ex vivo response. Carriers of CMV plus the relevant HLA were identified by cumulative public TCR beta family frequency.

MiXCR, run by TCRdb on the reads, gives a single entry per CDR3 protein. The sample includes 900,000 to 950,000 distinct CDR3 sequences, approximately 33% of them seen just once. CDR3 length: 18 amino acids. Trimming took 3 bases from V and 0 from J, leaving 18 bases between them. Germline-derived CDR1 and CDR2 are SGHTA and FQGNSA. The sequencing used cultured CD8+ T cells from PBMCs, collected from culture after CMV antigen stimulation. The chain carries TRBV7-2 and TRBJ1-3; no clear D gene. The sequence was obtained from a human donor in good health (CMV status not recorded). Some clones in this sample may be carry-over from other donors' samples. CDR3 sequence: CASSFLGQVPSSGNTIYF. The CDR3 DNA follows: TGTGCCAGCAGCTTCTTAGGCCAGGTTCCAAGCTCTGGAAACACCATATATTTT. Complete variable domain (other parts from reference TRBV7-2 and TRBJ1-3): GAGVSQSPSNKVTEKGKDVELRCDPISGHTALYWYRQSLGQGLEFLIYFQGNSAPDKSGLPSDRFSAERTGGSVSTLTIQRTQQEDSAVYLCASSFLGQVPSSGNTIYFGEGSWLTVV.